A single sample gave rise to the 10 T cell receptor beta chains below, sequenced in a study of blood T cell repertoires in COVID-19. Data came from immunoSEQ multiplex PCR; TCRdb stores just in-frame clones and leaves some out. The sample contains about 190,000 clones, roughly nine tenths of which appear only once. Sequencing was performed on peripheral blood. The receptors shown here come from a man younger than 40 with acute or convalescent COVID-19.

The chain employs TRBV4-2 and TRBJ1-5, with 8 bases that match TRBD1. CDR3 size: 17 residues. Germline V gives CDR1 LGHNA, CDR2 YNFKEQ. With V trimmed by 0 bases and J by 4 bases, 8 bases remained unmatched. The CDR3 loop reads CASSQENTGGGNQPQHF. The CDR3, as DNA: TGTGCCAGCAGCCAAGAAAACACAGGGGGTGGGAATCAGCCCCAGCATTTT.

This clone was detected only once. V usage is TRBV5-1 and J usage is TRBJ1-4; maybe TRBD1 (5 bases). CDR1 is SGHRS, CDR2 YFSETQ, per germline. V dropped 4 bases and J dropped 7 bases, with 14 bases sitting between them. The CDR3 covers 14 residues. CDR3 region: CASSTSGFGEKLFF. The CDR3 DNA is TGCGCCAGCAGCACCTCAGGGTTTGGTGAAAAACTGTTTTTT.

As concerns this clone: One end of the junction does not line up with germline, which may come from a read error. This sequence joins TRBV11-3 and TRBJ2-1; TRBD2 is a possible D gene (7 bases). CDR1 and CDR2 from the germline V gene are SGHNT and YENEEA. The CDR3 totals 15 residues. The CDR3 is CASSPTGGGYYEQFF. CDR3 in DNA: TGTGCCAGCAGCCCGACTGGGGGGGGCTACTATGAGCAGTTCTTC.

This clone has just a few counts. This chain uses TRBV27 with TRBJ2-1; D gene ambiguous. CDR1 is MNHEY and CDR2 is SMNVEV in the germline V gene (reference sequence). This CDR3 is 12 amino acids long. V lost 5 bases and J 6 bases, leaving 8 bases between the germline ends. CDR3 loop: CASSERGNEQFF. The CDR3 DNA is TGTGCCAGCAGTGAACGAGGCAATGAGCAGTTCTTC.

The chain combines TRBV3-1 (or the pseudogene TRBV3-2) with TRBJ2-7; 9 nucleotides line up with TRBD1. With 1 base clipped from V and 3 bases from J, the junction kept 1 base outside the gene matches. Germline values: CDR1 LGHDT, CDR2 YNNKEL (reference sequence). The length of the CDR3 is 14 residues. CDR3 nucleotide sequence: TGTGCCAGCAGCCAAGTGGACAGGGGCTACGAGCAGTACTTC. Protein: CASSQVDRGYEQYF.

This clone has only one observation. The gene calls are TRBV14 and TRBJ1-5, with a tentative D call TRBD1 (5 bases). This CDR3 region has 12 residues. The V end was cut by 4 bases, the J end by 4 bases, with 5 bases between. CDR1 SGHDN and CDR2 FVKESK come from the germline V gene. Here the CDR3 reads CASSRQNQPQHF. Here the CDR3 DNA reads TGTGCCAGCAGCCGACAGAATCAGCCCCAGCATTTT.

With regard to this clone: The germline gene is not matched at one end of the junction; a read error may be the cause. V gene TRBV30 combines with J gene TRBJ2-7, with 7 bases matching TRBD1. The CDR3 totals 11 residues. CDR1 and CDR2 (germline): GTSNPN, SVGIG (reference sequence). CDR3 protein: CAWSVQGRHFF. CDR3 nucleotide sequence: TGTGCCTGGAGTGTACAGGGGCGGCACTTCTTC.

This chain uses TRBV6-5 with TRBJ1-1, with TRBD1 matching 10 bases. V lost 2 bases and J lost 4; bases outside the gene matches: 4. This CDR3 is 15 amino acids long. In germline, CDR1 is MNHEY, CDR2 SVGAGI. The CDR3 region is CASSYQRTGGTEAFF. The CDR3 DNA is TGTGCCAGCAGTTACCAAAGGACAGGGGGCACTGAAGCTTTCTTT.

This clone has only a few counts. CDR3 nucleotide sequence: TGCGCCAGCAGCAGGCCGGAGGTCAACACAGATACGCAGTATTTT. Protein sequence: CASSRPEVNTDTQYF. This chain uses TRBV5-1 with TRBJ2-3; D is possibly TRBD2 (5 bases). Germline CDR1 reads SGHRS; CDR2 reads YFSETQ. With 4 bases removed from V and 2 bases from J, the gap between germline ends came to 14 bases. The CDR3 runs to 15 residues.

The rearrangement links TRBV4-1 to TRBJ2-2, with D maybe TRBD2 (5 bases). V shed 2 bases and J shed 4 bases, with 8 bases lying between them. Germline V CDR1 and CDR2: MGHRA, YSYEKL. The CDR3 runs to 14 residues. The CDR3 DNA sequence: TGCGCCAGCAGCCAACCCCGGGGCACCGGGGAGCTGTTTTTT. Its translation: CASSQPRGTGELFF.